The clone carrying this TCR beta chain is labeled medium-sized. Profiled with immunoSEQ multiplex PCR; TCRdb holds only in-frame clones, not every one. The sample has approximately 19,000 clones; 38% are singletons. The data stem from a study of graft-versus-host responses after intestinal transplantation. The germline V gene encodes CDR1 SGHTS and CDR2 YDEGEE. Trimming removed 4 bases from V and 3 bases from J; junction bases left unmatched: 2. The CDR3 length is 14 residues. The source material was alloreactive CD4+ T cells from a mixed lymphocyte reaction culture, sampled before intestinal transplant. Regarding subset: CFSE-low proliferating T cells sorted from roughly six-day pre-transplant mixed lymphocyte reaction (GvH or HvG direction). The chain recombines TRBV5-8 with TRBJ2-7; 12 bases align to TRBD2. The sequence was collected from a human patient who received an intestinal transplant. The CDR3 coding sequence is TGTGCCAGCAGCAGACTAGCGGGAGACTACGAGCAGTACTTC. It encodes CASSRLAGDYEQYF.